These T cell receptor beta chains were read from a single sample in a study of cytomegalovirus exposure and HLA in healthy donors. Sequenced by immunoSEQ multiplex PCR; TCRdb stores in-frame clones only, minus some. The sample includes approximately 80,000 clones. Material: PBMCs. Receptor source: a woman in her twenties or thirties in good health and CMV-seronegative. Both conserved end residues are part of each CDR3. Fields, in order: D gene, J gene, V gene, CDR3 protein, CDR3 DNA. D genes are given only for firm matches.

-,TRBJ1-1,TRBV5-4,CASSLEGRGWNTEAFF,TGTGCCAGCAGCTTGGAGGGACGGGGGTGGAACACTGAAGCTTTCTTT
TRBD1,TRBJ1-2,TRBV6-5,CASSYFRQDRNYGYTF,TGTGCCAGCAGTTACTTTCGCCAGGACAGGAACTATGGCTACACCTTC
-,TRBJ2-5,TRBV6-6,CASRPGSGTQYF,TGTGCCAGCAGACCTGGTTCGGGGACCCAGTACTTC
TRBD1,TRBJ1-5,TRBV19,CASSTDRVSAQPQHF,TGTGCCAGTAGTACCGACAGGGTATCAGCTCAGCCCCAGCATTTT
TRBD1,TRBJ1-2,TRBV7-9,CASSLGGQGAGYGYTF,TGTGCCAGCAGCTTAGGGGGACAGGGGGCCGGCTATGGCTACACCTTC
-,TRBJ2-7,TRBV7-9,CASSYGREYEQYF,TGTGCCAGCAGCTATGGACGGGAATACGAGCAGTACTTC
-,TRBJ2-5,TRBV5-1,CASMDLGGQETQYF,TGCGCCAGCATGGACCTCGGGGGCCAAGAGACCCAGTACTTC
-,TRBJ2-1,TRBV2,CASNKDTNEQFF,TGTGCCAGCAATAAGGACACCAATGAGCAGTTCTTC
-,TRBJ1-5,TRBV19,CASAQGSNQPQHF,TGTGCCAGTGCTCAGGGGTCCAATCAGCCCCAGCATTTT
TRBD1,TRBJ1-1,TRBV7-9,CASRPTGGTEAFF,TGTGCCAGCAGACCAACAGGGGGCACTGAAGCTTTCTTT
TRBD1,TRBJ1-6,TRBV6-1,CASSALTGVNSPLHF,TGTGCCAGCAGTGCCCTGACAGGGGTTAATTCACCCCTCCACTTT
-,TRBJ2-7,TRBV6-1,CASSEDRNGFSYEQYF,TGTGCCAGCAGTGAAGATAGAAACGGGTTCTCCTACGAGCAGTACTTC
-,TRBJ2-7,TRBV6-5,CASSYGRGGYEQYF,TGTGCCAGCAGTTACGGACGGGGAGGCTACGAGCAGTACTTC
-,TRBJ1-5,TRBV4-2,CASSQDLDSSNQPQHF,TGTGCCAGCAGCCAAGATCTGGACTCGAGCAATCAGCCCCAGCATTTT
TRBD2,TRBJ2-2,TRBV5-6,CASSLAAASGTGELFF,TGTGCCAGCAGCTTGGCCGCGGCTAGCGGCACCGGGGAGCTGTTTTTT
TRBD2,TRBJ2-1,TRBV9,CASSSGTRSSNEQFF,TGTGCCAGCAGTTCCGGGACTAGGTCATCCAATGAGCAGTTCTTC
TRBD2,TRBJ2-7,TRBV19,CASSVGWRWVLAPSAYEQYF,TGTGCCAGCTCCGTGGGTTGGAGATGGGTACTAGCGCCGAGCGCCTACGAGCAGTACTTC
-,TRBJ2-7,TRBV19,CASSISVSSYEQYF,TGTGCCAGTAGTATTAGCGTCAGCTCCTACGAGCAGTACTTC
TRBD1,TRBJ1-2,TRBV29-1,CSVAGGNGYTF,TGCAGCGTTGCAGGGGGGAATGGCTACACCTTC
TRBD1,TRBJ1-1,TRBV6-1,CASSDRTGGKSEAFF,TGTGCCAGCAGTGATCGGACAGGGGGGAAGTCTGAAGCTTTCTTT
TRBD2,TRBJ2-2,TRBV5-1,CASSPGLAGVVGELFF,TGCGCCAGCAGCCCAGGACTAGCGGGAGTCGTCGGGGAGCTGTTTTTT
-,TRBJ1-2,TRBV4-2,CASSQDRGGGYTF,TGTGCCAGCAGCCAAGATAGGGGCGGAGGCTACACCTTC
TRBD2,TRBJ2-1,TRBV9,CASSVGSSGWLSDNEQFF,TGTGCCAGCAGCGTAGGATCTAGCGGGTGGCTCTCCGACAATGAGCAGTTCTTC
-,TRBJ2-2,TRBV6-1,CASRKIGVDTGELFF,TGTGCCAGCAGGAAGATAGGGGTCGACACCGGGGAGCTGTTTTTT
-,TRBJ2-7,TRBV7-9,CASSLEGGAITYEQYF,TGTGCCAGCAGCTTAGAAGGGGGGGCCATTACCTACGAGCAGTACTTC
TRBD2,TRBJ2-3,TRBV5-1,CASSLGLAGGRDTQYF,TGCGCCAGCAGCTTGGGACTAGCGGGGGGAAGAGATACGCAGTATTTT
TRBD1,TRBJ2-1,TRBV5-8,CASSFGTGVDNEQFF,TGTGCCAGCAGCTTCGGGACAGGGGTAGACAATGAGCAGTTCTTC
-,TRBJ2-2,TRBV30,CAWSLGTNTGELFF,TGTGCCTGGAGTCTGGGCACCAACACCGGGGAGCTGTTTTTT
-,TRBJ1-5,TRBV2,CASQESGDQPQHF,TGTGCCAGCCAAGAGAGTGGAGATCAGCCCCAGCATTTT
TRBD1,TRBJ1-1,TRBV5-1,CASSLRQGATEAFF,TGCGCCAGCAGCTTGAGACAGGGGGCCACTGAAGCTTTCTTT
-,TRBJ1-4,TRBV10-3,CAISEKGDAEKLFF,TGTGCCATCAGTGAAAAAGGAGACGCTGAAAAACTGTTTTTT
TRBD1,TRBJ1-2,TRBV6-1,CASSARLGTGGSGYTF,TGTGCCAGCAGTGCGCGACTCGGGACAGGGGGAAGTGGCTACACCTTC
-,TRBJ2-7,TRBV6-5,CASSRLSRSEQYF,TGTGCCAGCAGTCGCCTCTCCCGGTCTGAGCAGTACTTC
TRBD1,TRBJ2-6,TRBV30,CALRTGLTVLTF,TGTGCCTTGAGGACAGGCCTCACCGTCCTGACTTTC
TRBD1,TRBJ2-7,TRBV30,CAWSQERDSTYEQYF,TGTGCCTGGAGCCAAGAAAGGGACAGTACCTACGAGCAGTACTTC
-,TRBJ1-1,TRBV5-1,CASSLDPSPNTEAFF,TGCGCCAGCAGCTTGGATCCTAGCCCGAACACTGAAGCTTTCTTT
-,TRBJ1-1,TRBV19,CASSIVSGPGTEAFF,TGTGCCAGTAGTATAGTCTCCGGCCCAGGGACTGAAGCTTTCTTT
-,TRBJ1-1,TRBV19,CASSASPGAEAFF,TGTGCCAGTAGTGCATCCCCGGGGGCTGAAGCTTTCTTT
-,TRBJ1-1,TRBV19,CASSIVLIGTPMNTEAFF,TGTGCCAGTAGTATAGTCCTCATCGGGACACCCATGAACACTGAAGCTTTCTTT
-,TRBJ1-5,TRBV6-1,CASSEGRDWGQSNQPQHF,TGTGCCAGCAGTGAAGGACGCGATTGGGGGCAGAGCAATCAGCCCCAGCATTTT
TRBD1,TRBJ1-2,TRBV6-1,CASSGRDRGRANYGYTF,TGTGCCAGCAGTGGCCGGGACAGGGGGCGGGCTAACTATGGCTACACCTTC
-,TRBJ1-1,TRBV30,CAWRQGHWNTEAFF,TGTGCCTGGAGGCAGGGACATTGGAACACTGAAGCTTTCTTT
TRBD1,TRBJ1-4,TRBV7-2,CASSGGQATNEKLFF,TGTGCCAGCAGCGGTGGACAGGCTACTAATGAAAAACTGTTTTTT
TRBD1,TRBJ1-1,TRBV6-6,CASSPQGMNTEAFF,TGTGCCAGCAGTCCACAGGGGATGAACACTGAAGCTTTCTTT
TRBD1,TRBJ1-1,TRBV5-1,CASSSGQTTEAFF,TGCGCCAGCAGCTCGGGACAGACCACTGAAGCTTTCTTT
TRBD1,TRBJ1-4,TRBV30,CAWSEGAARNEKLFF,TGTGCCTGGAGTGAGGGGGCAGCCCGTAATGAAAAACTGTTTTTT
-,TRBJ2-5,TRBV2,CASGAGMQETQYF,TGTGCCAGCGGCGCAGGGATGCAAGAGACCCAGTACTTC
-,TRBJ1-5,TRBV10-2,CASSESPRATNQPQHF,TGCGCCAGCAGTGAGTCGCCCAGGGCTACAAATCAGCCCCAGCATTTT
TRBD2,TRBJ2-7,TRBV27,CASSPGGVGGEQYF,TGTGCCAGCAGTCCCGGGGGGGTGGGAGGCGAGCAGTACTTC
-,TRBJ1-4,TRBV5-6,CASSLERNLREEKLFF,TGTGCCAGCAGCTTGGAACGGAACCTTCGGGAAGAAAAACTGTTTTTT
TRBD2,TRBJ2-1,TRBV30,CAWSLGTSGSNEQFF,TGTGCCTGGAGTTTGGGGACTAGCGGGAGCAATGAGCAGTTCTTC
-,TRBJ2-1,TRBV11-2,CASSLLRTANEQFF,TGTGCCAGCAGCTTACTCCGGACTGCCAATGAGCAGTTCTTC
-,TRBJ1-5,TRBV6-1,CASSALLGGMQPQHF,TGTGCCAGCAGTGCCCTACTGGGGGGGATGCAGCCCCAGCATTTT
TRBD2,TRBJ2-2,TRBV27,CASGLAGTGELFF,TGTGCCTCCGGACTAGCAGGCACCGGGGAGCTGTTTTTT
TRBD1,TRBJ2-7,TRBV27,CASSLSGTGGPYEQYF,TGTGCCAGCAGTTTATCGGGGACAGGGGGACCTTACGAGCAGTACTTC
-,TRBJ2-1,TRBV30,CAWSVGAGIDNEQFF,TGTGCCTGGAGTGTCGGCGCGGGAATCGACAATGAGCAGTTCTTC
-,TRBJ2-4,TRBV2,CASSTPDRLNIQYF,TGTGCCAGCAGTACCCCAGACAGACTTAACATTCAGTACTTC
-,TRBJ2-7,TRBV30,CAWSVEGVGSYEQYF,TGTGCCTGGAGTGTGGAAGGGGTTGGGTCCTACGAGCAGTACTTC
TRBD1,TRBJ1-2,TRBV19,CASSPDRADGYTF,TGTGCCAGTAGTCCGGACAGGGCGGATGGCTACACCTTC